The clone carrying this T cell receptor beta chain was counted a few times. Its specificity is not known. V was clipped by 0 bases and J by 8 bases; unmatched bases: 15. Looked up from germline, CDR1 is LGHNA and CDR2 is YSLEER. CDR3 length equals 19 residues. Preparation of the TCRbeta library was carried out with unique molecular identifiers. From the PCR reads, TCRdb called clonotypes with MiXCR, one entry per CDR3 protein. The data show approximately 130,000 distinct CDR3 sequences, 9.5% to 10% seen once. These data come from a study of T-cell reconstitution after alpha-beta-depleted transplantation in children. Study outcomes and limitations: Day-60 TCRbeta diversity that was high in some patients was derived from surviving recipient T cells and thymic progenitors. In patients about two months after transplant, alpha-beta T cells reportedly arose from several hundred expanded graft clones. Newly produced T cells mostly provided counts and TCRbeta diversity after one year, as hyperexpanded clones declined.

The gene calls are TRBV4-3 and TRBJ1-4; 10 bases match TRBD1. The sequence was obtained from a girl less than two years old who had a stem cell transplant for combined immunodeficiency, so the T cells may come from the graft donor. The source material was PBMCs, mostly from graft donor cells, sampled 180 days after TCRalphabeta/CD19-depleted stem cell transplant. CDR3 sequence (DNA): TGCGCCAGCAGCCAAGATGGGGGACAGGGGTGGTTAACTTGGGAAAAACTGTTTTTT. It encodes CASSQDGGQGWLTWEKLFF.